This T cell receptor (beta chain) was recovered during a study of blood T cell repertoires in COVID-19 (TCRdb year 2020). Background on the whole study: Samples from collaborators originated in the United States, Italy and Spain and spanned both the acute and convalescent phases of COVID-19. The prospective study material was composed of cDNA or gDNA derived from T cells, B-cell-depleted T cells, or PBMCs. Subjects who had been exposed to COVID-19, were actively infected with it, or had recovered from it provided the deeply sampled blood TCRbeta repertoires that made up the dataset. A freely available public database, intended as a resource for researchers studying the immune response to SARS-CoV-2, is where the repertoires were released. Samples were obtained from the ongoing ImmuneRACE study (first 160 participants) and from roughly 1,300 subjects provided by 6 global collaborators. Sample metadata almost always included a de-identified subject ID, COVID-19 status, age in years and sex. Where available, HLA class I and class II types were taken from metadata supplied by the sample provider and were not determined by assay-based typing. Study-wide findings and limitations: The amount of clinical and demographic metadata varied by source and participant and was provided uncurated.

The immunoSEQ Assay, a bias-controlled multiplex PCR, was used to amplify TCRbeta CDR3 regions from genomic DNA. In the authors' own workflow: The number of nucleated cells in each sample was estimated by amplification of reference gene primers within the assay. To quantify the absolute abundance of each unique TCRbeta CDR3 rearrangement, sequence reads were collapsed and filtered. For each sample, productive Simpson clonality was calculated by taking the square root of Simpson's diversity index across productive rearrangements. TCRdb mirrors the immuneACCESS table, restricted to in-frame sequences. Some clones are absent from its copies; in checked studies, under half trace to an unresolved V gene, and the reason for the others is unknown. V, J and clone size were drawn from that table, and D and trimming were deduced from the DNA. In all, the sample holds 150,000 or so clones, and under 85% of those were seen once. The ten largest make up 0.63% of the sample.

Notes on this clone: This receptor's antigen is unknown. No base quality values were provided; no much bigger clone lies one nucleotide off.

Unmatched junction bases come to 13, with V trimmed by 2 bases and J by 7 bases. From the cysteine up to the phenylalanine, the CDR3 has a length of 18 residues. The kept DNA is CDR3 alone, 54 bases in frame from the first base. Reading the germline V gene gives CDR1 SGHTA and CDR2 FQGTGA. In Seattle, one collaborating source enrolled patients while the infection was active and tracked those patients longitudinally over the course of disease. The collaborating institutions used their own protocols to collect whole blood in K2EDTA tubes. Collaborator samples were shipped for TCRbeta analysis as frozen whole blood, isolated PBMCs, or DNA extracted from either sample type.

Sample: peripheral blood. The receptor chain draws on TRBV7-3 and TRBJ2-1; 11 of the junction bases match TRBD2. This TCR derives from a man between 60 and 75 years old with COVID-19, enrolled during active disease. CDR3 sequence: CASSLLSVLAGGGNEQFF. The nucleotide sequence is TGTGCCAGCAGCTTATTATCGGTGCTAGCGGGAGGCGGGAATGAGCAGTTCTTC.